These 23 T cell receptor beta chains share one sample of origin, sequenced in a study of beta chain features in type 1 diabetes. Every isolated RNA sample was fully reverse transcribed, so sequencing captured expressed TCRB transcripts. Generated by immunoSEQ multiplex PCR, the TCRdb table keeps only in-frame clones and is missing some. Of around 240,000 clones in the sample, under 70% are singletons; the top ten hold approximately 0.05%. Material for sequencing was naive CD4+ T cells from blood. All receptors derive from a man under 40 in good health.

The V call is TRBV2, the J call TRBJ2-3; TRBD2 matches at 8 bases. The V gene's germline CDR1 is SNHLY and CDR2 FYNNEI. V shed 6 bases, J shed 1 base, and the junction held 12 bases outside the gene matches. This CDR3 has 17 residues. CDR3 sequence: CASSGPLGSGGTDTQYF. CDR3 in DNA: TGTGCCAGCAGCGGACCCCTAGGTAGCGGGGGCACAGATACGCAGTATTTT.

The rearrangement links TRBV29-1 to TRBJ2-1; D gene uncertain. Trimming left V 0 bases short and J 6 bases short, with 9 bases between. The CDR3 is 13 amino acids. The V gene's germline CDR1 is SQVTM and CDR2 ANQGSEA. CDR3 loop: CSVEDRVGNEQFF. The CDR3 region has the DNA TGCAGCGTTGAAGATCGAGTAGGCAATGAGCAGTTCTTC.

The rearrangement links TRBV30 to TRBJ2-3, with D possibly TRBD1 on 5 matching bases. CDR1 and CDR2 from the germline V gene are GTSNPN and SVGIG (reference sequence). Trimming removed 8 bases from V and 1 base from J, with 7 bases in between. The CDR3 has 11 residues. Written as DNA, the CDR3 is TGTGCCCGCAGGGGCACAGATACGCAGTATTTT. Encoded protein: CARRGTDTQYF.

This clone occurred once. V gene TRBV30 combines with J gene TRBJ1-2; D is unclear. The CDR3 sequence is 14 residues long. V was trimmed by 0 bases and J by 4 bases, leaving 12 bases between them. From germline, CDR1 is GTSNPN and CDR2 SVGIG (reference sequence). The CDR3 sequence: CAWSVASRGYGYTF. The CDR3 DNA is TGTGCCTGGAGTGTAGCATCCCGTGGCTATGGCTACACCTTC.

V usage is TRBV28 and J usage is TRBJ2-3; 9 bases line up with TRBD2. CDR3 length: 14 amino acids. Losses at the gene ends were 6 bases for V and 4 bases for J; bases not matched to a gene: 5. CDR1 is MDHEN, CDR2 SYDVKM, per germline. The CDR3 sequence is CASRTGTSPDTQYF. The CDR3 DNA follows: TGTGCCAGCAGAACCGGGACTAGCCCAGATACGCAGTATTTT. The entire variable domain, with the rest obtained from reference TRBV28 and TRBJ2-3, is as follows: DVKVTQSSRYLVKRTGEKVFLECVQDMDHENMFWYRQDPGLGLRLIYFSYDVKMKEKGDIPEGYSVSREKKERFSLILESASTNQTSMYLCASRTGTSPDTQYFGPGTRLTVL.

The table lists this clone with a few counts. This chain uses TRBV30 with TRBJ2-5, with D possibly matching TRBD1 (6 bases). Trimming took 2 bases from V and 4 from J, leaving 11 bases between them. This CDR3 is built from 13 residues. CDR1 GTSNPN and CDR2 SVGIG come from the germline V gene (reference sequence). CDR3 protein: CAWSRQAGETQYF. CDR3 DNA: TGTGCCTGGAGTCGACAGGCAGGAGAGACCCAGTACTTC.

This rearrangement joins TRBV5-1 to TRBJ2-3, with 9 bases aligning to TRBD1. The CDR3 has 15 amino acids. V dropped 4 bases and J dropped 4; count of bases not matched to a gene: 7. Germline assignment: CDR1 SGHRS and CDR2 YFSETQ. Here the CDR3 DNA reads TGCGCCAGCAGCGTGGGGACAGGGTCTGCAGATACGCAGTATTTT. This sequence encodes CASSVGTGSADTQYF.

The chain employs TRBV14 and TRBJ2-3, with TRBD2 matching 8 bases. CDR1 is SGHDN and CDR2 is FVKESK in the germline V gene. V lost 0 bases and J lost 7; bases outside the gene matches: 9. The CDR3 spans 16 residues. The CDR3 DNA reads as TGTGCCAGCAGCCAAGATAGAAGCGGGAGAACGTATACGCAGTATTTT. Its translation is CASSQDRSGRTYTQYF.

The J gene is TRBJ2-7, the V gene TRBV29-1, with 7 bases aligning to TRBD2. Trimming cost V 6 bases and J 7 bases; bases outside gene matches: 15. Germline CDR1 reads SQVTM; CDR2 reads ANQGSEA. The CDR3 runs to 14 residues. CDR3 nucleotides: TGCAGCGTCAACGACAAGTTCGCCGGGAGGGAGCAGTACTTC. Translated: CSVNDKFAGREQYF.

The chain recombines TRBV30 with TRBJ2-2, with TRBD1 matching 8 bases. The J segment lost 3 bases and the V segment lost 3 bases, leaving 15 bases of the junction unmatched. Per the germline V gene, CDR1 is GTSNPN and CDR2 is SVGIG (reference sequence). CDR3 length: 18 residues. The CDR3 bases are TGTGCCTGGAGCTATGCAGGGGGCGGAACAAGCGACACCGGGGAGCTGTTTTTT. This gives the protein CAWSYAGGGTSDTGELFF.

V and J are TRBV9 and TRBJ2-2; the match to TRBD1 covers 7 bases. Losses at the gene ends were 1 base for V and 6 bases for J; bases not matched to a gene: 6. The V gene's germline CDR1 is SGDLS and CDR2 YYNGEE. The CDR3 runs to 15 residues. The CDR3 DNA reads as TGTGCCAGCAGCGTATCCCAGGGGGTTGCCGGGGAGCTGTTTTTT. This translates into CASSVSQGVAGELFF.

This clone was seen a few times. The chain recombines TRBV5-1 with TRBJ2-5; tentatively, D is TRBD1 or TRBD2 (5 bases each). The germline V gene has CDR1 SGHRS and CDR2 YFSETQ. The V and J ends lost 0 bases and 5 bases respectively, with 14 bases between them. The CDR3 covers 15 residues. In nucleotides, the CDR3 is TGCGCCAGCAGCTTGGGACCAGGGCCGGGGGAGACCCAGTACTTC. Translated, it gives CASSLGPGPGETQYF.

J is TRBJ2-7 and V is TRBV30; D uncertain. The V end lost 1 base, the J end lost 4 bases, and 2 bases lay between the germline ends. The CDR3 totals 10 residues. Germline assignment: CDR1 GTSNPN and CDR2 SVGIG (reference sequence). CDR3 nucleotides: TGTGCCTGGAGTGAATACGAGCAGTACTTC. This gives the protein CAWSEYEQYF.

The J gene is TRBJ1-5, the V gene TRBV7-9; no clear D. The germline V gene has CDR1 SEHNR and CDR2 FQNEAQ (reference sequence). The length of the CDR3 is 14 residues. The V end was cut by 5 bases, the J end by 3 bases, with 11 bases between. The DNA for the CDR3 is TGTGCCAGCAGCCACCCCTTCCCCAATCAGCCCCAGCATTTT. Its translation is CASSHPFPNQPQHF.

Of note for this clone: This same CDR3 is encoded by further DNA sequences in the sample. This chain uses TRBV30 with TRBJ1-5; no clear D gene. Germline assignment: CDR1 GTSNPN and CDR2 SVGIG (reference sequence). V was clipped by 2 bases and J by 0 bases, with 5 bases between them. CDR3 length: 13 amino acids. The DNA of the CDR3 is TGTGCCTGGAGTTGGGATAGCAATCAGCCCCAGCATTTT. This gives the protein CAWSWDSNQPQHF.

The J gene is TRBJ1-1, the V gene TRBV30, with 9 positions matching TRBD1. Germline-derived CDR1 and CDR2 are GTSNPN and SVGIG (reference sequence). The CDR3 consists of 13 residues. The ends lost 4 bases at V and 11 bases at J; junction bases unmatched: 11. The DNA for the CDR3 is TGTGCCTGGATGGACAGGGGAAATCTCGGTGCTTTCTTT. The encoded protein is CAWMDRGNLGAFF.

The J gene is TRBJ1-1, the V gene TRBV29-1; 9 bases align to TRBD1. CDR3 length: 15 residues. Germline V CDR1 and CDR2: SQVTM, ANQGSEA. The ends lost 4 bases at V and 1 base at J; junction bases unmatched: 7. CDR3 sequence: CSVGGQGFPNTEAFF. DNA for the CDR3: TGCAGCGTTGGGGGACAGGGATTCCCGAACACTGAAGCTTTCTTT.

This clone was detected only a few times. This chain connects TRBV10-3 to TRBJ2-7, with 7 bases matching TRBD2. Looked up from germline, CDR1 is ENHRY and CDR2 is SYGVKD. There are 15 residues in the CDR3. V was clipped by 0 bases and J by 3 bases; unmatched bases: 5. The CDR3 bases are TGTGCCATCAGTGAGTCGGGAGGGAGGATCTACGAGCAGTACTTC. It yields the protein CAISESGGRIYEQYF.

The V gene is TRBV9, the J gene TRBJ2-6; unclear D gene. The CDR3 is 17 residues long. Germline V gene sequence: CDR1 SGDLS, CDR2 YYNGEE. The V gene lost 3 bases and the J gene lost 0 bases, with 13 bases spanning the gap. As DNA, the CDR3 is TGTGCCAGCAGCGAACAAGAAGATTACTCTGGGGCCAACGTCCTGACTTTC. As protein: CASSEQEDYSGANVLTF.

This chain uses TRBV29-1 with TRBJ2-2; D gene ambiguous. This CDR3 has 13 residues. Looked up from germline, CDR1 is SQVTM and CDR2 is ANQGSEA. Trimming removed 3 bases from V and 3 bases from J, with 8 bases in between. The CDR3 sequence: CSVDGSHTGELFF. The CDR3 coding sequence is TGCAGCGTTGACGGGTCGCACACCGGGGAGCTGTTTTTT.

The gene calls are TRBV9 and TRBJ2-5; TRBD1 agrees at 8 bases. Germline CDR1 is SGDLS and CDR2 is YYNGEE. Trimming cost V 0 bases and J 1 base; bases outside gene matches: 5. The CDR3 contains 16 residues. The CDR3 DNA reads as TGTGCCAGCAGCGTAGCCGTCGGGACAGGCCAAGAGACCCAGTACTTC. This codes for CASSVAVGTGQETQYF.

The chain carries TRBV7-7 and TRBJ2-7; possible D gene TRBD1, 7 bases. The germline CDR1 and CDR2 sequences are SSHAT and FNYEAQ (reference sequence). The CDR3 extends over 12 amino acids. The V end lost 0 bases, the J end lost 11 bases, and 11 bases lay between the germline ends. DNA for the CDR3: TGTGCCAGCAGCTTAGCTGACAGGGAGGAGTACTTC. It yields the protein CASSLADREEYF.

The rearrangement links TRBV10-3 to TRBJ1-4, with 7 bases aligning to TRBD1. Trimming removed 8 bases from V and 7 bases from J; junction bases left unmatched: 4. Germline V CDR1 and CDR2: ENHRY, SYGVKD. The CDR3 loop spans 12 amino acids. The CDR3 sequence is CAIGQAGEKLFF. DNA of the CDR3: TGTGCCATCGGACAGGCCGGTGAAAAACTGTTTTTT.